The rows below give T cell receptor beta chains drawn from one sample of a study of CD4+ T cells in melanoma. This table comes from immunoSEQ multiplex PCR, and its TCRdb copy is limited to in-frame clones, with some not included. The sample includes some 150,000 clones, around 90% of them seen just once. The source is a human donor with melanoma. Each CDR3 is given with its conserved first and last residue. D genes are given only for firm matches. The size field is filled for only some rows; it gives once, few, many or a size class.

j_call v_call d_call clone_size cdr3_nt cdr3_aa
TRBJ2-5 TRBV5-1 . few TGCGCCAGCAGCAGAACCGGGACCCCGGAAGAGACCCAGTACTTC CASSRTGTPEETQYF
TRBJ2-2 TRBV5-6 . . TGTGCCAGCAGCTTGCGGACAACGAACACCGGGGAGCTGTTTTTT CASSLRTTNTGELFF
TRBJ2-6 TRBV5-6 . once TGTGCCAGCAGCAAGATCTCTGGGGCCAACGTCCTGACTTTC CASSKISGANVLTF
TRBJ1-2 TRBV6-1 TRBD1 . TGTGCCAGCAGTTCGACAGGGGGCTCGTATGGCTACACCTTC CASSSTGGSYGYTF
TRBJ1-5 TRBV5-4 . . TGTGCCAGCAGCTTGCAGCCAGGGAATCAGCCCCAGCATTTT CASSLQPGNQPQHF
TRBJ2-7 TRBV4-1 . . TGCGCCAGCAGCCAGGCTAGGACAACGGGCTACGAGCAGTACTTC CASSQARTTGYEQYF
TRBJ2-7 TRBV19 TRBD2 . TGTGCCAGTAGTATTACTAGCGGGGGTTCCTACGAGCAGTACTTC CASSITSGGSYEQYF
TRBJ2-5 TRBV7-3 TRBD2 . TGTGCCAGCAGCTTAGGAGGACTAGCGGGGAGAGAGACCCAGTACTTC CASSLGGLAGRETQYF
TRBJ1-6 TRBV19 . . TGTGCCAGTACCAACAAACGGGTTTATAATTCACCCCTCCACTTT CASTNKRVYNSPLHF
TRBJ2-1 TRBV18 . . TGTGCCAGCTCGGGAAGCTCCTACAATGAGCAGTTCTTC CASSGSSYNEQFF
TRBJ1-2 TRBV20-1 . . TGCAGTGCTAGGGGTTCCGGCGGGAACACCTTC CSARGSGGNTF
TRBJ2-7 TRBV2 . . TGTGCCAGCAGTGAAACTAGGGCGGCCGGCGAGCAGTACTTC CASSETRAAGEQYF
TRBJ2-5 TRBV5-1 . . TGCGCCAGCAGCGATGGTAGGGGGGCGGAGACCCAGTACTTC CASSDGRGAETQYF
TRBJ2-1 TRBV5-1 . . TGCGCCAGCAGCTTAATACGGGGGCAATCCTTCAATGAGCAGTTCTTC CASSLIRGQSFNEQFF
TRBJ2-1 TRBV29-1 . . TGCAGCGTCAAGTCAGGAACCTACAATGAGCAGTTCTTC CSVKSGTYNEQFF
TRBJ1-1 TRBV7-6 . few TGTGCCAGCAGTTTTAGACAGAACACTGAAGCTTTCTTT CASSFRQNTEAFF
TRBJ2-3 TRBV5-1 . once TGCGCCAGCAGCAATGGACAGACCACAGATACGCAGTATTTT CASSNGQTTDTQYF
TRBJ1-6 TRBV29-1 . . TGCAGCGGTAGGAAGGGGCCGGATTCACCCCTCCACTTT CSGRKGPDSPLHF
TRBJ2-3 TRBV7-9 . . TGTGCCAGCAGCTTAGGCTGGGCGGGGAACACAGATACGCAGTATTTT CASSLGWAGNTDTQYF
TRBJ1-5 TRBV4-1 TRBD1 . TGCGCCAGCAGCCAAAACAGGGGGCGAAGCCAGCCCCAGCATTTT CASSQNRGRSQPQHF
TRBJ1-1 TRBV18 TRBD1 . TGTGCCAGCTCCGGACAGGGGCTGAACACTGAAGCTTTCTTT CASSGQGLNTEAFF
TRBJ1-1 TRBV9 . . TGTGCCAGCAGCGGAGGGGCGAGCACTGAAGCTTTCTTT CASSGGASTEAFF
TRBJ2-6 TRBV25-1 . . TGTGCCAGCAGTGAATTTTCCGGAAACTCTGGGGCCAACGTCCTGACTTTC CASSEFSGNSGANVLTF
TRBJ1-2 TRBV27 . . TGTGCCAGCAGTTTTGACAGATCTAACTATGGCTACACCTTC CASSFDRSNYGYTF
TRBJ1-2 TRBV5-6 . . TGTGCCAGCTCAAGCGGGTCAGGCTTCTATGGCTACACCTTC CASSSGSGFYGYTF
TRBJ2-2 TRBV6-1 . few TGTGCCAGCAGTGAAGCGGCCCTGGGCGGGTGGACCGGGGAGCTGTTTTTT CASSEAALGGWTGELFF
TRBJ2-7 TRBV5-4 . . TGTGCCAGCAGCTTGGGCCCGTCCGGAAGGTCCTACGAGCAGTACTTC CASSLGPSGRSYEQYF
TRBJ2-1 TRBV5-1 . . TGCGCCAGCAGCTTCCAAGACAGACCCAATGAGCAGTTCTTC CASSFQDRPNEQFF
TRBJ2-3 TRBV5-1 TRBD2 . TGCGCCAGCAGCTTGCTTGGTGGGGGGGGGAATACGCAGTATTTT CASSLLGGGGNTQYF
TRBJ1-6 TRBV5-8 TRBD1 . TGTGCCAGCAGCATCCGGGACAGGGATTCACCCCTCCACTTT CASSIRDRDSPLHF
TRBJ1-5 TRBV7-9 . . TGTGCCAGCAGCTTAGCGTCAGCGAATCAGCCCCAGCATTTT CASSLASANQPQHF
TRBJ1-2 TRBV10-2 . . TGCGCCACCCAGACGGAGCGGACTAACTATGGCTACACCTTC CATQTERTNYGYTF
TRBJ2-3 TRBV6-6 TRBD1 . TGTGCCAGCAGTCAGCGGACAGGGAAAAAGTATTTT CASSQRTGKKYF
TRBJ1-2 TRBV6-6 . . TGTGCCAGCAGTTACTCGGCGGGAGATGGCTACACCTTC CASSYSAGDGYTF
TRBJ2-1 TRBV5-1 TRBD2 . TGCGCCAGCAGCTTAGCTAGCGGGCTCAATGAGCAGTTCTTC CASSLASGLNEQFF
TRBJ2-5 TRBV4-1 . . TGCGCCAGCAGCCCCGTAGTCGAGGACTGGGAGACCCAGTACTTC CASSPVVEDWETQYF
TRBJ2-2 TRBV5-4 . once TGTGCCAGCAGCTTGGGCCTTCTAGCCGTCGACACCGGGGAGCTGTTTTTT CASSLGLLAVDTGELFF
TRBJ1-4 TRBV27 TRBD1 once TGTGCCAGCAGTCGGGAGGGGGCTCTTAGTGAAAAACTGTTTTTT CASSREGALSEKLFF
TRBJ1-3 TRBV6-6 . . TGTGCCAGCAGGGATACAGCTGGCCATGGAAACACCATATATTTT CASRDTAGHGNTIYF
TRBJ2-6 TRBV5-6 TRBD1 . TGTGCCAGCAGCACCGGGACAGGGGCTTTTTCCTCTGGGGCCAACGTCCTGACTTTC CASSTGTGAFSSGANVLTF
TRBJ1-2 TRBV6-5 TRBD1 . TGTGCCAGCAGCTCCCCTGACACAGGGGACTATGGCTACACCTTC CASSSPDTGDYGYTF
TRBJ1-4 TRBV6-6 . . TGTGCCAGCACCCCCACAGGACTTAATGAAAAACTGTTTTTT CASTPTGLNEKLFF
TRBJ2-3 TRBV30 . . TGTGCCTGGAGTGTTTTAATCCCCACAGATACGCAGTATTTT CAWSVLIPTDTQYF
TRBJ1-1 TRBV19 . few TGTGCCAGTAGTATCGCAGGGCTGCTCACTGAAGCTTTCTTT CASSIAGLLTEAFF
TRBJ1-2 TRBV5-5 . . TGTGCCAGCAGCTACCCGGGTAGTTCCTATGGCTACACCTTC CASSYPGSSYGYTF
TRBJ2-5 TRBV5-1 . . TGCGCCAGCAGCCCCTCCGACAGGCCGGAGACCCAGTACTTC CASSPSDRPETQYF
TRBJ1-2 TRBV6-5 TRBD1 . TGTGCCAGCAGTTACTCGGGACAGGGCCGAATTGGTGGCTACACCTTC CASSYSGQGRIGGYTF
TRBJ1-2 TRBV2 . . TGTGCCAGCAGTGAAATAGGTGGAAATTATGGCTACACCTTC CASSEIGGNYGYTF
TRBJ2-5 TRBV5-1 . . TGCGCCAGCAGCTTGCCAGGAGCCGAAGAGACCCAGTACTTC CASSLPGAEETQYF
TRBJ1-3 TRBV9 . . TGTGCCAGCAGCGGGACCGATCTCACGACCATATATTTT CASSGTDLTTIYF
TRBJ1-5 TRBV6-5 . . TGTGCCAGCAGTAATAGCAATCAGCCCCAGCATTTT CASSNSNQPQHF
TRBJ1-5 TRBV5-1 TRBD1 . TGCGCCAGCAGCCTCGGACAGGGTGGTCAGCCCCAGCATTTT CASSLGQGGQPQHF
TRBJ2-2 TRBV5-1 TRBD2 . TGCGCCAGCAGCTTGGACGCTAGCGGGGGCAACACCGGGGAGCTGTTTTTT CASSLDASGGNTGELFF
TRBJ2-4 TRBV5-1 . once TGCGCCAGCAGCCCCCCTGAGGTTAGCAAAAACATTCAGTACTTC CASSPPEVSKNIQYF
TRBJ2-1 TRBV7-2 . . TGTGCCAGCAGCGCGGCCAGTGAGCAGTTCTTC CASSAASEQFF
TRBJ2-5 TRBV5-1 TRBD1 . TGCGCCAGCAGCTCCGGACAGGGGACCTTGCACGAGACCCAGTACTTC CASSSGQGTLHETQYF
TRBJ2-2 TRBV5-1 TRBD2 . TGCGCCAGCAGCTCCAGTAGCGGGGTGAACACCGGGGAGCTGTTTTTT CASSSSSGVNTGELFF
TRBJ1-1 TRBV4-2 . . TGTGCCAGCAGCCAAGAGGGGGACACTGAAGCTTTCTTT CASSQEGDTEAFF
TRBJ2-3 TRBV6-5 . . TGTGCCACCCGAAGGGTCTTTGGCGCAGATACGCAGTATTTT CATRRVFGADTQYF
TRBJ1-6 TRBV7-9 . . TGTGCCAGCAGCCCACAGGGCTTTAATTCACCCCTCCACTTT CASSPQGFNSPLHF